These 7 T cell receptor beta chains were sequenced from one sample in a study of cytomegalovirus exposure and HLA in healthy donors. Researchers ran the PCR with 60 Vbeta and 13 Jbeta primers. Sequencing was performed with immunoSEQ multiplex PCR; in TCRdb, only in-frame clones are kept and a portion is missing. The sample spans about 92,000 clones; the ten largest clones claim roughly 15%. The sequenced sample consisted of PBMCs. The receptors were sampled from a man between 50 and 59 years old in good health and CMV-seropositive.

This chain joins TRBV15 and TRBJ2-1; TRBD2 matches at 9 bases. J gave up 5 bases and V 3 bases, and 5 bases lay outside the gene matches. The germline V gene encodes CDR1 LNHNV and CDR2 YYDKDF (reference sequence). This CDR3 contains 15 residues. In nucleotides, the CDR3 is TGTGCCACCAGCAGTGTGGGACTAGCAAACAATGAGCAGTTCTTC. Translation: CATSSVGLANNEQFF.

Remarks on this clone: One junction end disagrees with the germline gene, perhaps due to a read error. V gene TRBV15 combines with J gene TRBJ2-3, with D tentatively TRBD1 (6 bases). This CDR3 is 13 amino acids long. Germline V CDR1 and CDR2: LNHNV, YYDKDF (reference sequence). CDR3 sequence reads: CASREGGTDTQYF. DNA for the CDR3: TGTGCCTCCAGAGAGGGGGGCACAGATACGCAGTATTTT.

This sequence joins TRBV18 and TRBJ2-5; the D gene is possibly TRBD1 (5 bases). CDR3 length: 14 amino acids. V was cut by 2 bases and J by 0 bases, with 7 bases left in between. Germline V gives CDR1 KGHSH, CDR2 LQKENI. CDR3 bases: TGTGCCAGCTCACCAGGGGCTAACCAAGAGACCCAGTACTTC. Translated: CASSPGANQETQYF.

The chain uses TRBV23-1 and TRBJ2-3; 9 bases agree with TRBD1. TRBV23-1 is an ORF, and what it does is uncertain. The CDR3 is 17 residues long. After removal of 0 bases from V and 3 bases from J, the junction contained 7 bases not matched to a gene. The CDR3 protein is CASSQSGQGEGTDTQYF. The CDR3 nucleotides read TGCGCCAGCAGTCAATCGGGACAGGGTGAAGGAACAGATACGCAGTATTTT.

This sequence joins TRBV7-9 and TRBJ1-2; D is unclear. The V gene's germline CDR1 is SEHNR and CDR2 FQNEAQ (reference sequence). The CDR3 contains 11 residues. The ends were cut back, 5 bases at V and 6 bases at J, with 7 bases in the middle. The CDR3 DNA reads TGTGCCAGCAGCCGGGAGCATGGCTACACCTTC. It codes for CASSREHGYTF. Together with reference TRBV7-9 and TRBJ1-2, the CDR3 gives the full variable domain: DTGVSQNPRHKITKRGQNVTFRCDPISEHNRLYWYRQTLGQGPEFLTYFQNEAQLEKSRLLSDRFSAERPKGSFSTLEIQRTEQGDSAMYLCASSREHGYTFGSGTRLTVV.

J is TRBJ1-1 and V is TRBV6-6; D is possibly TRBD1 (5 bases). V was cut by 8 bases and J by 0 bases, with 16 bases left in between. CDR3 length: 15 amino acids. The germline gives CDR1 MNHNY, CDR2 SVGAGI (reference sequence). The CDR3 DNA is TGTGCCAGCTCCGGGGGAGAGACTGTGAACACTGAAGCTTTCTTT. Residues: CASSGGETVNTEAFF.

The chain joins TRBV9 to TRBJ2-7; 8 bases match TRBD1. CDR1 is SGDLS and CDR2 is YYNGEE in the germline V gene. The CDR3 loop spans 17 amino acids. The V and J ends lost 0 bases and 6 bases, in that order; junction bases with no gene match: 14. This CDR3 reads CASSVDLGGQGFPEQYF. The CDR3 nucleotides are TGTGCCAGCAGCGTAGACCTAGGCGGACAGGGATTTCCCGAGCAGTACTTC.